A single sample is the source of the 10 T cell receptor beta chains below, sequenced in a study of control samples from healthy donors and cancer patients. Sequencing used immunoSEQ multiplex PCR; TCRdb keeps in-frame clones, though not all of them. The sample shows about 28,000 clones, around 79% of them seen only once. Source material: PBMCs. These receptor sequences come from a man aged 55 to 70 with head and neck cancer.

The genes are TRBV5-1 and TRBJ1-2, with 8 positions matching TRBD1. Germline V gene data show CDR1 as SGHRS and CDR2 as YFSETQ. V was pared by 4 bases and J by 7 bases, with 6 bases of the junction left unmatched. The CDR3 length is 13 residues. The CDR3 DNA sequence: TGCGCCAGCAGCACCCGACAGGGGCTTGGCTACACCTTC. It encodes CASSTRQGLGYTF. The entire variable domain, with the rest obtained from reference TRBV5-1 and TRBJ1-2, is as follows: KAGVTQTPRYLIKTRGQQVTLSCSPISGHRSVSWYQQTPGQGLQFLFEYFSETQRNKGNFPGRFSGRQFSNSRSEMNVSTLELGDSALYLCASSTRQGLGYTFGSGTRLTVV.

The genes are TRBV5-6 and TRBJ1-2; D gene uncertain. The CDR3 loop spans 15 amino acids. Trimming took off 4 bases at V and 2 bases at J, with 15 bases between the two ends. Germline CDR1 SGHDT, CDR2 YYEEEE. The CDR3 region is CASSPPVRLNYGYTF. CDR3 nucleotide sequence: TGTGCCAGCAGCCCCCCCGTAAGATTAAACTATGGCTACACCTTC.

The rearrangement links TRBV12-3 or TRBV12-4 to TRBJ2-5; a possible D gene is TRBD1 (5 bases). The length of the CDR3 is 13 residues. V was shortened by 5 bases and J by 5 bases, with 12 bases between the two germline ends. The CDR3 DNA follows: TGTGCCAGCAGTAACCAGGGTGGGGAGACCCAGTACTTC. It codes for CASSNQGGETQYF.

The chain uses TRBV9 and TRBJ1-4; D perhaps matches TRBD1 (5 bases). The CDR3 consists of 16 residues. The V gene's germline CDR1 is SGDLS and CDR2 YYNGEE. Trimming took off 4 bases at V and 4 bases at J, with 17 bases between the two ends. CDR3 coding DNA: TGTGCCAGCAGCATCCGAGGGGACGGTATTAATGAAAAACTGTTTTTT. Residues: CASSIRGDGINEKLFF. Together with reference TRBV9 and TRBJ1-4, the CDR3 gives the full variable domain: DSGVTQTPKHLITATGQRVTLRCSPRSGDLSVYWYQQSLDQGLQFLIQYYNGEERAKGNILERFSAQQFPDLHSELNLSSLELGDSALYFCASSIRGDGINEKLFFGSGTQLSVL.

J is TRBJ2-3 and V is TRBV9; the match to TRBD1 covers 9 bases. CDR1 is SGDLS and CDR2 is YYNGEE in the germline V gene. The CDR3 consists of 16 residues. V lost 0 bases to trimming and J lost 2 bases; unmatched junction nucleotides: 4. The CDR3 DNA reads as TGTGCCAGCAGCGTAGGGACAGGGGAAAACACAGATACGCAGTATTTT. Translation: CASSVGTGENTDTQYF.

The chain is built from TRBV24-1 and TRBJ1-2; TRBD1 agrees at 9 bases. The CDR3 sequence is 14 residues long. The V gene's germline CDR1 is KGHDR and CDR2 SFDVKD. V was clipped by 3 bases and J by 4 bases; unmatched bases: 2. The CDR3, as DNA: TGTGCCACCAGTGATCCGGGACAGGGCTATGGCTACACCTTC. Encoded protein: CATSDPGQGYGYTF.

The chain couples TRBV6-4 to TRBJ1-6, with D tentatively TRBD1 (5 bases). Trimming removed 6 bases at V and 6 bases at J, with 15 bases between. Germline V gene lookup returns CDR1 MRHNA and CDR2 SNTAGT. The CDR3 is 15 amino acids. CDR3 nucleotides: TGTGCCAGCAGAACTACAGGATTTACTAATTCACCCCTCCACTTT. Encoded protein: CASRTTGFTNSPLHF.

CDR3 sequence: CAISERGRGSSGANVLTF. The CDR3 bases are TGTGCCATCAGTGAGAGGGGACGGGGGAGCTCTGGGGCCAACGTCCTGACTTTC. V is TRBV10-3 and J is TRBJ2-6, with D maybe TRBD2 (6 bases). This CDR3 has 18 amino acids. Looked up from germline, CDR1 is ENHRY and CDR2 is SYGVKD. Trimming shortened V by 2 bases and J by 0 bases, and 14 bases separated the two germline ends.

The rearrangement links TRBV6-1 to TRBJ1-2; 10 bases match TRBD1. Germline assignment: CDR1 MNHNS and CDR2 SASEGT. The CDR3 has 16 amino acids. The junction had 3 bases not matched to a gene; V was cut back by 1 base and J by 1 base. The CDR3 region has the DNA TGTGCCAGCAGTGAAGGACAGGGGGCCCGTAACTATGGCTACACCTTC. Translated, it gives CASSEGQGARNYGYTF.

The chain recombines TRBV7-9 with TRBJ2-7; D call uncertain. V was shortened by 5 bases and J by 9 bases, with 14 bases between the two germline ends. This CDR3 contains 12 residues. The germline V gene encodes CDR1 SEHNR and CDR2 FQNEAQ (reference sequence). The CDR3 reads CASSALLGLQYF. The CDR3 DNA is TGTGCCAGCAGCGCTCTGCTTGGTTTGCAGTACTTC.